These 20 T cell receptor beta chains share one sample of origin, sequenced in a study of regulatory T cells in long-lasting Graves disease. Both iRepertoire HTBI primers and Arm-PCR of CDR3 regions were used to build the TCR beta libraries. Using its own MiXCR run on the multiplex PCR reads, TCRdb lists one record per CDR3 protein. The sample includes around 250,000 distinct CDR3 sequences, around 20% of them seen just once. This sample's time point: newly diagnosed GD, antithyroid drugs for less than 3 months. After RNA was extracted from PBMCs, the TCR library was made from it. The source material was peripheral blood mononuclear cells (PBMCs), sampled at new diagnosis, from a patient treated with antithyroid drugs. Receptors were obtained from a female donor with Graves disease.

This clonotype has at least ten counts. The V and J genes are TRBV19 and TRBJ2-6; D remains ambiguous. With 4 bases removed from V and 0 bases from J, the gap between germline ends came to 10 bases. Germline-derived CDR1 and CDR2 are LNHDA and SQIVND (reference sequence). CDR3 size: 16 residues. In DNA, the CDR3 is TGTGCCAGTAGTAGCCCGGGCCGCTCTGGGGCCAACGTCCTGACTTTC. Encoded protein: CASSSPGRSGANVLTF.

The chain joins TRBV20-1 to TRBJ1-6; 9 bases agree with TRBD1. This CDR3 contains 16 residues. Germline V gene lookup returns CDR1 DFQATT and CDR2 SNEGSKA (reference sequence). V lost 0 bases to trimming and J lost 5 bases; unmatched junction nucleotides: 5. The CDR3 is CSARDLGTGNNSPLHF. CDR3 DNA: TGCAGTGCTAGAGATCTGGGGACAGGGAATAATTCACCCCTCCACTTT.

The J gene is TRBJ2-3, the V gene TRBV4-3; tentative D call: TRBD1 (5 bases). The CDR3 covers 15 residues. Trimming removed 0 bases from V and 4 bases from J, with 11 bases in between. Looked up from germline, CDR1 is LGHNA and CDR2 is YSLEER. The CDR3 region is CASSQDGIGADTQYF. The CDR3 nucleotides read TGCGCCAGCAGCCAAGATGGGATAGGGGCAGATACGCAGTATTTT.

About this clonotype: This sequence may be a read error, since a much larger clone differs from it by one base. The genes are TRBV7-8 and TRBJ1-1; D gene uncertain. The CDR3 has 14 amino acids. V was pared by 8 bases and J by 6 bases, with 19 bases between. In germline, CDR1 is SGHVS, CDR2 FQNEAQ. The CDR3 DNA is TGTGCCAGCTCAACGGGAGGACCTGGAGCTGAAGCTTTCTTT. It specifies CASSTGGPGAEAFF.

This clonotype was seen many times. This chain connects TRBV7-2 to TRBJ1-5; no clear D gene. The CDR3 runs to 15 residues. From germline, CDR1 is SGHTA and CDR2 FQGNSA. V shed 4 bases and J shed 0 bases, with 10 bases lying between them. CDR3 DNA: TGTGCCAGCAGCTCCGACGGGCGTAGCAATCAGCCCCAGCATTTT. This sequence encodes CASSSDGRSNQPQHF.

This clonotype was found many times. The V gene is TRBV12-3 or TRBV12-4, the J gene TRBJ2-6; perhaps D is TRBD1 or TRBD2 (5 bases each). V gave up 11 bases and J gave up 0 bases, with 14 bases separating them. CDR3 length: 15 residues. CDR3 region: CACTGPTSGANVLTF. In DNA form, the CDR3 reads TGTGCCTGCACGGGACCAACCTCTGGGGCCAACGTCCTGACTTTC.

Turning to this clonotype: This probably arose from a read error, given a far larger clone one base away. The rearrangement joins TRBV2 to TRBJ2-4, with D uncertain. This CDR3 region has 15 residues. V lost 4 bases and J lost 13, with 23 bases in between. CDR1 is SNHLY, CDR2 FYNNEI, per germline. CDR3 DNA sequence: TGTGCCAGCAGTGTCCTCGCAGGATCCTACAATGAGCAGTACTTC. Translating gives CASSVLAGSYNEQYF.

This clonotype was recorded at least ten times. This rearrangement joins TRBV3-1 to TRBJ2-1; a weak D match, TRBD2 (6 bases). V was clipped by 6 bases and J by 0 bases, with 15 bases between them. The CDR3 consists of 16 residues. Germline loops: CDR1 LGHDT, CDR2 YNNKEL (reference sequence). The CDR3 is CASRSLGGDSYNEQFF. The DNA for the CDR3 is TGTGCCAGCAGATCCTTGGGGGGAGACTCCTACAATGAGCAGTTCTTC.

This clonotype has ten or more counts. The genes are TRBV2 and TRBJ2-5; 8 bases line up with TRBD1. This CDR3 comprises 13 residues. Germline trimming cut 8 bases from V and 5 bases from J; bases unmatched to any gene: 7. Germline loops: CDR1 SNHLY, CDR2 FYNNEI. CDR3 sequence reads: CASGTGLGETQYF. Here the CDR3 DNA reads TGTGCCAGCGGGACAGGCCTAGGGGAGACCCAGTACTTC.

This clonotype was found many times. The chain recombines TRBV29-1 with TRBJ2-5; the match to TRBD1 covers 10 bases. The V and J ends lost 0 bases and 2 bases, in that order; junction bases with no gene match: 9. This CDR3 is built from 17 residues. CDR1 is SQVTM and CDR2 is ANQGSEA in the germline V gene. CDR3 DNA: TGCAGCGTTGAAGATTTTAGGGGACAGGGGAAGCAAGAGACCCAGTACTTC. This gives the protein CSVEDFRGQGKQETQYF. Drawing the rest from reference TRBV29-1 and TRBJ2-5, the complete variable domain is SAVISQKPSRDICQRGTSLTIQCQVDSQVTMMFWYRQQPGQSLTLIATANQGSEATYESGFVIDKFPISRPNLTFSTLTVSNMSPEDSSIYLCSVEDFRGQGKQETQYFGPGTRLLVL.

Many counts were recorded for this clonotype. The genes are TRBV18 and TRBJ2-7; a possible D gene is TRBD1 (5 bases). The V end was cut by 4 bases, the J end by 1 base, with 8 bases between. The CDR3 length is 13 residues. Germline V gene lookup returns CDR1 KGHSH and CDR2 LQKENI. This CDR3 is CASSRRQSYEQYF. The CDR3 DNA follows: TGTGCCAGCTCACGCCGACAGTCCTACGAGCAGTACTTC. Together with reference TRBV18 and TRBJ2-7, the CDR3 gives the full variable domain: NAGVMQNPRHLVRRRGQEARLRCSPMKGHSHVYWYRQLPEEGLKFMVYLQKENIIDESGMPKERFSAEFPKEGPSILRIQQVVRGDSAAYFCASSRRQSYEQYFGPGTRLTVT.

This clonotype was picked up many times. The chain is built from TRBV7-9 and TRBJ1-1; the D is unclear. CDR1 is SEHNR and CDR2 is FQNEAQ in the germline V gene (reference sequence). V lost 5 bases and J lost 1, with 11 bases in between. CDR3 length: 14 amino acids. The CDR3 region has the DNA TGTGCCAGCAGCCACCGGACCAGGAACACTGAAGCTTTCTTT. It specifies CASSHRTRNTEAFF.

The chain uses TRBV7-2 and TRBJ2-1; 11 nucleotides agree with TRBD1. The DNA matches TRBJ2-5 better at its end, which makes the J call doubtful. Germline CDR1 reads SGHTA; CDR2 reads FQGNSA. The length of the CDR3 is 15 residues. CDR3 bases: TGTGCCAGTATTGATCCGGGACAGGGGGGAGAGACCCAGTACTTC. This encodes CASIDPGQGGETQYF.

This clonotype has ten or more counts. The CDR3 protein is CASSFADLVETQYF. CDR3 sequence (DNA): TGTGCCAGCAGCTTCGCGGATTTAGTGGAGACCCAGTACTTC. The J gene is TRBJ2-5, the V gene TRBV7-2, with D hard to call. The CDR3 consists of 14 residues. Looked up from germline, CDR1 is SGHTA and CDR2 is FQGNSA. V was pared by 3 bases and J by 5 bases, with 13 bases between.

This clonotype was seen at least ten times. CDR3 nucleotide sequence: TGTGCCAGCAGCAGGGACAGGGGAGAGACCCAGTACTTC. Translated: CASSRDRGETQYF. The V and J genes are TRBV7-2 and TRBJ2-5; 10 bases match TRBD1. The germline V gene encodes CDR1 SGHTA and CDR2 FQGNSA. The CDR3 has 13 residues. V was pared by 5 bases and J by 4 bases, with 1 base of the junction left unmatched.

V and J are TRBV6-4 and TRBJ2-3, with a possible D match to TRBD2 (6 bases). Germline-derived CDR1 and CDR2 are MRHNA and SNTAGT. The CDR3 is 13 residues long. V lost 3 bases, J lost 6 bases, and 10 bases lay in between. This CDR3 is CASSEGLADTQYF. For the CDR3, the DNA is TGTGCCAGCAGTGAAGGGCTAGCGGATACGCAGTATTTT.

The V gene is TRBV20-1, the J gene TRBJ2-7; D is tentatively TRBD1 or TRBD2 (5 bases each). The V end was cut by 6 bases, the J end by 4 bases, with 10 bases between. The germline V gene has CDR1 DFQATT and CDR2 SNEGSKA (reference sequence). The CDR3 length is 11 residues. The CDR3 sequence: CSAPEGYEQYF. CDR3 DNA sequence: TGCAGTGCCCCCGAGGGGTACGAGCAGTACTTC.

This clonotype was recorded at least ten times. The V call is TRBV7-9, the J call TRBJ2-7; a weak D match, TRBD1 (6 bases). Germline V gene lookup returns CDR1 SEHNR and CDR2 FQNEAQ (reference sequence). Trimming cost V 2 bases and J 4 bases, with 12 bases left between them. The CDR3 is 14 amino acids. CDR3 coding DNA: TGTGCCAGCAGCTTAATCGGCAGGGGATACGAGCAGTACTTC. This codes for CASSLIGRGYEQYF.

This clonotype was detected many times. This chain uses TRBV18 with TRBJ2-4; D may be TRBD2 (6 bases). V was cut by 3 bases and J by 5 bases, with 11 bases left in between. In germline, CDR1 is KGHSH, CDR2 LQKENI. This CDR3 has 14 residues. CDR3 DNA: TGTGCCAGCTCACCCGGGGGATCCCAAAACATTCAGTACTTC. It yields the protein CASSPGGSQNIQYF.

There are a few counts of this clonotype. With a much larger clone just one base away, this may be a read error. This chain uses TRBV11-2 with TRBJ2-1; 7 nucleotides line up with TRBD1. Germline-derived CDR1 and CDR2 are SGHAT and FQNNGV. The V gene end was trimmed by 5 bases and the J gene end by 10 bases; junction bases not matched to a gene: 14. This CDR3 contains 15 residues. The CDR3 sequence is CASSQMAGGSYEQFF. In nucleotides, the CDR3 is TGTGCCAGCAGCCAGATGGCAGGGGGATCCTACGAGCAGTTCTTC.